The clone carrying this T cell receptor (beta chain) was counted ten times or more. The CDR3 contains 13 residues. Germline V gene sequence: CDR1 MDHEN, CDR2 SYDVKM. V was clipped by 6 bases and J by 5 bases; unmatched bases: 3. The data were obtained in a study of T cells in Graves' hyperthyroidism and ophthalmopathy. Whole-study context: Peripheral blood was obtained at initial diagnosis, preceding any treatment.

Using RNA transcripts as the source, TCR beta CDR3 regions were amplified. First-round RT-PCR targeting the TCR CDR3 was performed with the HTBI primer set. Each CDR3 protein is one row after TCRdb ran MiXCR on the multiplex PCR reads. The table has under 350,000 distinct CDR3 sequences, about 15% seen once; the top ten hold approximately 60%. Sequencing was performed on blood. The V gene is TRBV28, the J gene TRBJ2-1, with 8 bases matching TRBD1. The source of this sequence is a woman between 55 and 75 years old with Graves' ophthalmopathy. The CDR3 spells CASRLTGDNEQFF. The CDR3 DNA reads TGTGCCAGCAGGCTGACAGGGGACAATGAGCAGTTCTTC.